This TCR beta chain was documented in a study of blood T cells in healthy people across ages. Study results and limitations: Expanded clonotype changes were possibly confounded by unknown donor CMV status. Researchers judged that diversity estimates from one million T cells fell short of true values. Long-lived donors exceeded aged donors in naive CD4+ cells and diversity.

CDR1 and CDR2 (germline): SGHTA, FQGNSA. Trimming stripped 5 bases from V and 6 bases from J, with 14 bases between. The CDR3 consists of 13 residues. This clonotype was detected only a few times. No antigen is known for it. A second PCR, run for roughly 7 to 12 cycles, used a sample-barcoded 5' primer plus a J-beta primer mix. Every cDNA molecule carried a tag from a template-switch adaptor bearing 12 random nucleotides. MiXCR, applied by TCRdb to the 5' RACE reads, yields one record per CDR3 protein. The sample has approximately 1.5 million distinct CDR3 sequences; roughly two fifths are singletons. J is TRBJ2-7 and V is TRBV7-2; tentatively, D is TRBD2 (5 bases). This sequence was found in a woman aged 18-35 years in good health. Sequencing was performed on blood. In DNA form, the CDR3 reads TGTGCCAGCAGCAGCCTACTAGGTCCCGAGCAGTACTTC. Amino acids: CASSSLLGPEQYF.